Presented here are 9 T cell receptor beta chains from one specimen sequenced in a study of blood T cell repertoires in COVID-19. Profiled with immunoSEQ multiplex PCR; TCRdb holds only in-frame clones, not every one. The sample carries some 330,000 clones, around 87% recorded once. Specimen: PBMCs or T cells enriched from blood (not recorded which). Source of these receptors: a man aged 35-49 years in a cohort exposed to, infected with or recovered from COVID-19 (not recorded which).

The chain employs TRBV10-1 and TRBJ2-1; D not resolved. The CDR3 sequence is 13 residues long. The germline V gene has CDR1 WNHNN and CDR2 SYGVQD (reference sequence). V shed 5 bases and J shed 7 bases, with 12 bases lying between them. The CDR3 nucleotides read TGCGCCAGCAGTCAGACACGGAAGAATGAGCAGTTCTTC. This sequence encodes CASSQTRKNEQFF.

DNA of the CDR3: TGTGCCAGCAGCCAAAATCCGGACAGGGGGCGAGAGACCCAGTACTTC. Its protein product is CASSQNPDRGRETQYF. The chain uses TRBV7-2 and TRBJ2-5; 11 nucleotides align to TRBD1. Per the germline V gene, CDR1 is SGHTA and CDR2 is FQGNSA. This CDR3 contains 16 residues. The ends lost 5 bases at V and 4 bases at J; junction bases unmatched: 9.

This clone has a single count. This chain connects TRBV27 to TRBJ1-2, with 7 bases lining up with TRBD1. V trimming: 0 bases; J trimming: 7 bases; junction bases outside the gene matches: 8. From germline, CDR1 is MNHEY and CDR2 SMNVEV (reference sequence). This CDR3 spans 15 amino acids. The CDR3 is CASSLSSLTGVGYTF. The CDR3 coding sequence is TGTGCCAGCAGTTTATCGAGTTTAACAGGGGTTGGCTACACCTTC.

The V and J genes are TRBV10-2 and TRBJ1-3; D not certain. This CDR3 is 15 amino acids long. Trimming shortened V by 5 bases and J by 3 bases, and 14 bases separated the two germline ends. Germline V CDR1 and CDR2: WSHSY, SAAADI. The CDR3: CASSQRSRGGNTIYF. The CDR3 DNA reads as TGCGCCAGCAGTCAGCGAAGTCGGGGTGGAAACACCATATATTTT.

The chain recombines TRBV5-1 with TRBJ1-2; possibly TRBD1 for D (5 bases). This CDR3 spans 15 amino acids. The V gene's germline CDR1 is SGHRS and CDR2 YFSETQ. V was pared by 2 bases and J by 3 bases, with 14 bases between. CDR3 sequence: CASSFGGTSDYGYTF. The DNA of the CDR3 is TGCGCCAGCAGCTTTGGCGGGACGTCAGACTATGGCTACACCTTC.

CDR3 protein: CASSPIRGSSYNEQFF. The CDR3 DNA sequence: TGTGCCAGCAGCCCCATCCGAGGGAGCTCCTACAATGAGCAGTTCTTC. The chain couples TRBV3-1 (or the pseudogene TRBV3-2) to TRBJ2-1; a weak D match, TRBD2 (5 bases). V lost 4 bases to trimming and J lost 0 bases, with 13 bases between them. CDR1 LGHDT and CDR2 YNNKEL come from the germline V gene (reference sequence). The CDR3 is 16 amino acids.

The CDR3 bases are TGTGCCAGCAGCCAAGTGCGCCGTGGGGGCACTAATGAAAAACTGTTTTTT. Its protein product is CASSQVRRGGTNEKLFF. The V gene is TRBV3-1 (or the pseudogene TRBV3-2), the J gene TRBJ1-4; tentative D call: TRBD1 (6 bases). Per germline, CDR1 LGHDT and CDR2 YNNKEL (reference sequence). CDR3 length: 17 residues. V dropped 1 base and J dropped 2 bases, with 14 bases sitting between them.

V is TRBV6-4 and J is TRBJ2-1; 14 nucleotides line up with TRBD2. CDR1 is MRHNA and CDR2 is SNTAGT in the germline V gene. The junction had 5 bases not matched to a gene; V was cut back by 0 bases and J by 7 bases. The CDR3 spans 17 residues. CDR3 loop: CASSDSTSGRVRNEQFF. The CDR3 DNA reads as TGTGCCAGCAGTGACTCGACTAGCGGGAGGGTCAGGAATGAGCAGTTCTTC.

CDR3 DNA sequence: TGTGCCAGCAACCCCGCAGCTAGCGGGATTTACGAGCAGTACTTC. It is translated as CASNPAASGIYEQYF. The chain combines TRBV28 with TRBJ2-7; 9 bases agree with TRBD2. Germline CDR1 MDHEN, CDR2 SYDVKM. The CDR3 loop spans 15 amino acids. Unmatched junction bases numbered 11, after V lost 7 bases and J lost 4 bases. The full variable domain, rest sourced from reference TRBV28 and TRBJ2-7, is DVKVTQSSRYLVKRTGEKVFLECVQDMDHENMFWYRQDPGLGLRLIYFSYDVKMKEKGDIPEGYSVSREKKERFSLILESASTNQTSMYLCASNPAASGIYEQYFGPGTRLTVT.